A single sample gave rise to the 22 T cell receptor beta chains below, sequenced in a study of STAT3 mutations in large granular lymphocyte leukemia. Broader study findings: Every T-LGLL patient had at least one immunodominant TCRbeta clonotype.

Measured with immunoSEQ multiplex PCR; TCRdb has only the in-frame clones, and not every one. Here the sample spans roughly 30,000 clones, over 65% being singletons. Their specific antigens are unknown. Sample: peripheral blood mononuclear cells. The receptors shown here come from a woman between 45 and 60 years old with T-cell large granular lymphocyte leukemia. Some clones in this sample may be carry-over from other donors' samples.

The V gene is TRBV28, the J gene TRBJ2-1; 9 bases are shared with TRBD2. Germline assignment: CDR1 MDHEN and CDR2 SYDVKM. CDR3 length: 16 amino acids. J gave up 5 bases and V 4 bases, and 9 bases lay outside the gene matches. The CDR3 reads CASSSPPSGKHNEQFF. The CDR3, as DNA: TGTGCCAGCAGTTCCCCCCCTAGCGGGAAACACAATGAGCAGTTCTTC. Using reference TRBV28 and TRBJ2-1 for the parts outside the CDR3, the full variable domain is DVKVTQSSRYLVKRTGEKVFLECVQDMDHENMFWYRQDPGLGLRLIYFSYDVKMKEKGDIPEGYSVSREKKERFSLILESASTNQTSMYLCASSSPPSGKHNEQFFGPGTRLTVL.

V gene TRBV27 combines with J gene TRBJ2-7; D is perhaps TRBD1 (6 bases). Deletions cut 3 bases from V and 3 bases from J, with 9 bases between. The germline V gene has CDR1 MNHEY and CDR2 SMNVEV (reference sequence). There are 13 residues in the CDR3. CDR3 bases: TGTGCCAGCAGTTTCCGGGACAACTACGAGCAGTACTTC. Translated, it gives CASSFRDNYEQYF.

This rearrangement joins TRBV5-6 to TRBJ2-3; D may be TRBD1 or TRBD2 (7 bases each). Trimming took 7 bases from V and 3 from J, leaving 15 bases between them. Per germline, CDR1 SGHDT and CDR2 YYEEEE. The CDR3 contains 14 residues. CDR3 loop: CASLGRGQTDTQYF. CDR3 in DNA: TGTGCCAGCCTGGGGAGGGGGCAAACAGATACGCAGTATTTT.

This chain uses TRBV27 with TRBJ1-4, with 7 bases aligning to TRBD1. The CDR3 is 14 amino acids. The V gene end was trimmed by 2 bases and the J gene end by 8 bases; junction bases not matched to a gene: 5. The germline gives CDR1 MNHEY, CDR2 SMNVEV (reference sequence). In DNA, the CDR3 is TGTGCCAGCAGTTTAAAGGGGGCGGGAGAAAAACTGTTTTTT. Protein: CASSLKGAGEKLFF. The variable domain in full, completed from reference TRBV27 and TRBJ1-4, reads EAQVTQNPRYLITVTGKKLTVTCSQNMNHEYMSWYRQDPGLGLRQIYYSMNVEVTDKGDVPEGYKVSRKEKRNFPLILESPSPNQTSLYFCASSLKGAGEKLFFGSGTQLSVL.

The chain joins TRBV30 to TRBJ2-7; TRBD2 agrees at 13 bases. Per the germline V gene, CDR1 is GTSNPN and CDR2 is SVGIG (reference sequence). V gave up 3 bases and J gave up 10 bases; unmatched junction bases: 6. The CDR3 runs to 13 residues. In nucleotides, the CDR3 is TGTGCCTGGAGCCCGGGACTAGCGGGGCACCAGTACTTC. It codes for CAWSPGLAGHQYF. Full variable domain (outside the CDR3, taken from reference TRBV30 and TRBJ2-7): SQTIHQWPATLVQPVGSPLSLECTVEGTSNPNLYWYRQAAGRGLQLLFYSVGIGQISSEVPQNLSASRPQDRQFILSSKKLLLSDSGFYLCAWSPGLAGHQYFGPGTRLTVT.

The rearrangement uses TRBV27 and TRBJ1-2, with unresolved D. The CDR3 spans 13 residues. Trimming cost V 6 bases and J 2 bases, with 10 bases left between them. In germline, CDR1 is MNHEY, CDR2 SMNVEV (reference sequence). The CDR3: CASRVDRNYGYTF. The CDR3 DNA reads as TGTGCCAGCAGGGTGGACCGAAACTATGGCTACACCTTC.

This rearrangement joins TRBV7-9 to TRBJ1-1; D not resolved. The CDR3 consists of 14 residues. The V end lost 2 bases, the J end lost 2 bases, and 9 bases lay between the germline ends. Germline V lookup: CDR1 SEHNR, CDR2 FQNEAQ (reference sequence). CDR3 residues: CASSLISANTEAFF. The DNA for the CDR3 is TGTGCCAGCAGCTTAATCTCAGCAAACACTGAAGCTTTCTTT.

The V and J genes are TRBV25-1 and TRBJ2-7, with 9 bases aligning to TRBD1. CDR1 is MGHDK, CDR2 SYGVNS, per germline. The CDR3 covers 16 residues. With 6 bases clipped from V and 5 bases from J, the junction kept 14 bases outside the gene matches. In DNA, the CDR3 is TGTGCCAGCAGCAAGTATGCCGGGACAGGGAAAGACGAGCAGTACTTC. It specifies CASSKYAGTGKDEQYF.

The chain employs TRBV18 and TRBJ2-5; the match to TRBD1 covers 7 bases. This CDR3 contains 14 residues. Losses at the gene ends were 6 bases for V and 5 bases for J; bases not matched to a gene: 9. CDR1 is KGHSH, CDR2 LQKENI, per germline. The CDR3: CASSPTGMLETQYF. The CDR3 nucleotides are TGTGCCAGCTCGCCGACAGGGATGTTGGAGACCCAGTACTTC.

The rearrangement uses TRBV7-9 and TRBJ1-1; D possibly corresponds to TRBD1 (5 bases). The V and J ends lost 7 bases and 1 base respectively, with 13 bases between them. CDR1 SEHNR and CDR2 FQNEAQ come from the germline V gene (reference sequence). CDR3 length equals 14 residues. The CDR3 spells CASTLDTPNTEAFF. In DNA form, the CDR3 reads TGTGCCAGCACCTTGGACACTCCGAACACTGAAGCTTTCTTT.

This clone was seen only a few times. The V call is TRBV18, the J call TRBJ2-3; TRBD2 matches at 8 bases. V lost 2 bases and J lost 1; bases outside the gene matches: 5. CDR3 length equals 16 residues. CDR1 is KGHSH and CDR2 is LQKENI in the germline V gene. As DNA, the CDR3 is TGTGCCAGCTCACCAATAACTAGCGGACGCACAGATACGCAGTATTTT. Encoded protein: CASSPITSGRTDTQYF.

The CDR3 DNA is TGTGCCAGCTCACCCCCTCTTAGCGGGAGCTCGTACAATGAGCAGTTCTTC. It specifies CASSPPLSGSSYNEQFF. This rearrangement joins TRBV18 to TRBJ2-1; 9 bases line up with TRBD2. Germline CDR1 is KGHSH and CDR2 is LQKENI. With 3 bases clipped from V and 4 bases from J, the junction kept 10 bases outside the gene matches. This CDR3 spans 17 amino acids.

This rearrangement joins TRBV29-1 to TRBJ1-2, with 11 bases fitting TRBD1. Per germline, CDR1 SQVTM and CDR2 ANQGSEA. V gave up 7 bases and J gave up 2 bases; unmatched junction bases: 12. The CDR3 totals 16 residues. CDR3 loop: CSARRTGGQGNYGYTF. DNA of the CDR3: TGCAGCGCACGAAGGACAGGGGGCCAAGGGAACTATGGCTACACCTTC.

This sequence joins TRBV28 and TRBJ1-5; no reliable D call. Trimming left V 6 bases short and J 6 bases short, with 15 bases between. The CDR3 contains 14 residues. From germline, CDR1 is MDHEN and CDR2 SYDVKM. Here the CDR3 reads CASSLMLGIQPQHF. The CDR3 DNA reads as TGTGCCAGCAGCCTTATGTTGGGAATTCAGCCCCAGCATTTT.

In DNA form, the CDR3 reads TGTGCCAGCAGCTCCGGCGAAACAACTAATGAAAAACTGTTTTTT. Protein product: CASSSGETTNEKLFF. The gene calls are TRBV13 and TRBJ1-4; D is unclear. Germline V gene sequence: CDR1 PRHDT, CDR2 FYEKMQ (reference sequence). The ends were cut back, 4 bases at V and 0 bases at J, with 9 bases in the middle. The CDR3 extends over 15 amino acids.

The CDR3: CASTPKGTRPIYGYTF. For the CDR3, the DNA is TGTGCCAGCACTCCGAAGGGGACAAGGCCGATCTATGGCTACACCTTC. V gene TRBV27 combines with J gene TRBJ1-2; possibly TRBD1 for D (6 bases). Germline CDR1 MNHEY, CDR2 SMNVEV (reference sequence). The CDR3 totals 16 residues. The ends were cut back, 7 bases at V and 4 bases at J, with 22 bases in the middle.

The chain links TRBV29-1 to TRBJ2-7, with D perhaps TRBD1 (6 bases). V was cut by 3 bases and J by 1 base, with 7 bases left in between. Per germline, CDR1 SQVTM and CDR2 ANQGSEA. This CDR3 comprises 12 residues. Written as DNA, the CDR3 is TGCAGCGTTGAGGGACAATCCTACGAGCAGTACTTC. This gives the protein CSVEGQSYEQYF.

The CDR3 protein is CASSLAPGLAYTGELFF. CDR3 nucleotides: TGTGCCAGCAGCTTAGCGCCGGGACTAGCTTACACCGGGGAGCTGTTTTTT. This chain connects TRBV7-2 to TRBJ2-2; 9 bases agree with TRBD2. The V segment lost 0 bases and the J segment 3 bases; nucleotides outside the gene matches: 5. Per the germline V gene, CDR1 is SGHTA and CDR2 is FQGNSA. The CDR3 has 17 residues.

This chain connects TRBV4-3 to TRBJ2-7, with 11 positions matching TRBD2. Germline-derived CDR1 and CDR2 are LGHNA and YSLEER. Trimming at V came to 0 bases and at J to 4 bases, leaving 8 bases not matched to a gene. This CDR3 has 17 amino acids. CDR3 loop: CASSQDRGTSGSYEQYF. CDR3 nucleotide sequence: TGCGCCAGCAGCCAAGATCGGGGAACTAGCGGGAGTTACGAGCAGTACTTC.

V and J are TRBV7-9 and TRBJ2-7; D is ambiguous. Germline V gives CDR1 SEHNR, CDR2 FQNEAQ (reference sequence). V was cut by 5 bases and J by 0 bases, with 11 bases left in between. This CDR3 has 14 amino acids. In DNA, the CDR3 is TGTGCCAGCAGCCGCCCTGATAACTCCTACGAGCAGTACTTC. Translating gives CASSRPDNSYEQYF.

The count of this clone is one. J is TRBJ2-1 and V is TRBV19, with no clear D. From germline, CDR1 is LNHDA and CDR2 SQIVND (reference sequence). V gave up 6 bases and J gave up 0 bases, with 12 bases separating them. CDR3 length: 15 amino acids. The CDR3 nucleotides are TGTGCCAGTAGGCAGGACCCAAGCTCCTACAATGAGCAGTTCTTC. Residues: CASRQDPSSYNEQFF. Supplemented by reference TRBV19 and TRBJ2-1, the full variable domain reads DGGITQSPKYLFRKEGQNVTLSCEQNLNHDAMYWYRQDPGQGLRLIYYSQIVNDFQKGDIAEGYSVSREKKESFPLTVTSAQKNPTAFYLCASRQDPSSYNEQFFGPGTRLTVL.

The V call is TRBV5-1, the J call TRBJ2-7, with 8 bases matching TRBD1. The CDR3 consists of 14 residues. Germline CDR1 SGHRS, CDR2 YFSETQ. V lost 4 bases to trimming and J lost 5 bases; unmatched junction nucleotides: 8. CDR3 coding DNA: TGCGCCAGCAGCCCCCGCAGGGGGCATAACGAGCAGTACTTC. Protein product: CASSPRRGHNEQYF. Based on the CDR3 plus reference TRBV5-1 and TRBJ2-7, the full variable domain is KAGVTQTPRYLIKTRGQQVTLSCSPISGHRSVSWYQQTPGQGLQFLFEYFSETQRNKGNFPGRFSGRQFSNSRSEMNVSTLELGDSALYLCASSPRRGHNEQYFGPGTRLTVT.